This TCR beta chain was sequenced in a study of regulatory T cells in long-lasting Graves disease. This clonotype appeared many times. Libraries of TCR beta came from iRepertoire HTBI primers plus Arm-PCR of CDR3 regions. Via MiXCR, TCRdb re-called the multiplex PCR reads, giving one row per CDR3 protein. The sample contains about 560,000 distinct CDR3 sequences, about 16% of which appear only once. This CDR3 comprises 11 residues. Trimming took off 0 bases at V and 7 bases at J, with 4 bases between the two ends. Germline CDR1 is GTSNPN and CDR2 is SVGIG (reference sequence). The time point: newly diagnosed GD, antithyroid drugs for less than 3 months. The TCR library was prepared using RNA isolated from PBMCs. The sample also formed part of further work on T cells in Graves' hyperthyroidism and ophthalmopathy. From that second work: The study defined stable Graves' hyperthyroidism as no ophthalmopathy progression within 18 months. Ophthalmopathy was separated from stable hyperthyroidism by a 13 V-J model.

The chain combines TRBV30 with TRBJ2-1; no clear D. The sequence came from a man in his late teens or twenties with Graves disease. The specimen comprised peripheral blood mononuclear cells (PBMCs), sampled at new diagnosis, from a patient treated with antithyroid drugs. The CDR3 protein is CAWSVGNEQFF. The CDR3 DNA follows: TGTGCCTGGAGTGTTGGTAATGAGCAGTTCTTC.